A selection of T cell receptor beta chains follows, all from one sample in a study of blood T cell repertoires in COVID-19. Clones were read by immunoSEQ multiplex PCR, and TCRdb kept only the in-frame ones, dropping some. The table has roughly 250,000 clones, around 90% seen once. Sequencing was done on a sample of PBMCs or T cells enriched from blood (not recorded which). All receptors derive from a woman between 45 and 65 years old who had recovered from COVID-19. The CDR3 runs from the conserved cysteine through the conserved F or W. The D gene is left open where the match is weak. For some rows the clone size is stated as once, few or many, or as a class when expanded; others skip it.

clone_size j_call v_call d_call cdr3_nt cdr3_aa
few TRBJ1-4 TRBV25-1 NA TGTGCCAGCAGCCCCGGGGGGCAAAAACTGTTTTTT CASSPGGQKLFF
NA TRBJ2-5 TRBV30 NA TGTGCCTGGAGTGTGGGGGGACAAGAGACCCAGTACTTC CAWSVGGQETQYF
NA TRBJ2-1 TRBV5-1 TRBD2 TGCGCCAGCAGCTCGCTGACTAGCGGAACCTACAATGAGCAGTTCTTC CASSSLTSGTYNEQFF
NA TRBJ2-3 TRBV11-2 TRBD2 TGTGCCAGTAAACGGGAGGGCCTCACAGATACGCAGTATTTT CASKREGLTDTQYF
NA TRBJ1-1 TRBV15 NA TGTGCCACCAGCAGAGATCAGGTTATGAACACTGAAGCTTTCTTT CATSRDQVMNTEAFF
NA TRBJ2-1 TRBV9 NA TGTGCCAGCAGCGTAGAAGTTAGCGGCAATGAGCAGTTCTTC CASSVEVSGNEQFF
NA TRBJ1-3 TRBV6-5 NA TGTGCCAGCAGCTCCGGACAGAGCTCTGGAAACACCATATATTTT CASSSGQSSGNTIYF
NA TRBJ2-5 TRBV18 NA TGTGCCAGCTCACCACCTAGCGCGGAGACCCAGTACTTC CASSPPSAETQYF
NA TRBJ1-2 TRBV19 TRBD1 TGTGCCAGTAGTCCTACCGGGACAGGGCTTTACAACTATGGCTACACCTTC CASSPTGTGLYNYGYTF
NA TRBJ1-6 TRBV27 NA TGTGCCAGCAGTTTAGAGACCCCGGGACAACATAATTCACCCCTCCACTTT CASSLETPGQHNSPLHF